These T cell receptor beta chains were read from a single sample in a study of CD8+CD57+ T cells in acquired aplastic anemia. TCRdb called the reads again in MiXCR, with one record for every CDR3 protein. The sample consists of tens of thousands of distinct CDR3 sequences, approximately 54% of them appearing once. Sample: sorted CD4+, CD8+, or CD8+CD57+ T cells (not recorded which) from PBMCs. The source of these receptors is a human donor in good health, serving as a control. Each CDR3 is given with its conserved first and last residue. D genes are given only for firm matches. Clone size appears in some rows only: once, few, many, or a class for an expanded clone.

TRBJ2-5	many	13	TRBV27	-	CASRATRSETQYF	TGTGCCAGCAGAGCGACTAGGTCAGAGACCCAGTACTTC
TRBJ2-7	-	15	TRBV9	TRBD2	CASSLGLAGEYEQYF	TGTGCCAGCAGCCTGGGACTAGCGGGAGAATACGAGCAGTACTTC
TRBJ2-5	-	14	TRBV4-1	-	CASSQEGSVETQYF	TGCGCCAGCAGCCAAGAGGGTAGCGTAGAGACCCAGTACTTC
TRBJ2-7	many	16	TRBV4-2	-	CASSQDLFGSSYEQYF	TGTGCCAGCAGCCAAGATCTTTTCGGGAGCTCCTACGAGCAGTACTTC
TRBJ2-7	few	14	TRBV7-2	TRBD1	CASSLGTGGREQYF	TGTGCCAGCAGCTTAGGGACAGGGGGCCGAGAGCAGTACTTC
TRBJ2-1	-	14	TRBV11-1	-	CASSLGWAHNEQFF	TGTGCCAGCAGCTTGGGCTGGGCCCACAATGAGCAGTTCTTC
TRBJ2-7	medium-sized	12	TRBV19	-	CASSMGGYEQYF	TGTGCCAGTAGTATGGGGGGCTACGAGCAGTACTTC
TRBJ1-2	-	13	TRBV10-3	-	CAISFDRTYGYTF	TGTGCCATCAGCTTCGACAGGACATATGGCTACACCTTC
TRBJ2-7	-	17	TRBV24-1	TRBD2	CATSERGTSGISYEQYF	TGTGCCACCAGTGAGCGAGGGACTAGCGGGATATCCTACGAGCAGTACTTC
TRBJ2-7	-	15	TRBV5-1	-	CASSLAQGSPYEQYF	TGCGCCAGCAGCTTGGCTCAGGGTTCCCCCTACGAGCAGTACTTC
TRBJ1-5	many	16	TRBV11-1	-	CASSSATGFARQPQHF	TGTGCCAGCAGCTCCGCGACAGGATTCGCTCGGCAGCCCCAGCATTTT
TRBJ2-5	-	14	TRBV7-7	-	CASSLRQNQETQYF	TGTGCTAGCAGCTTACGACAGAACCAAGAGACCCAGTACTTC
TRBJ1-1	many	14	TRBV5-1	-	CASSSDRSNTEAFF	TGCGCCAGCAGTTCGGACAGATCGAACACTGAAGCTTTCTTT
TRBJ2-1	many	15	TRBV4-1	TRBD1	CASSQGRGSYNEQFF	TGCGCCAGCAGCCAAGGCAGGGGGTCCTACAATGAGCAGTTCTTC
TRBJ2-1	many	14	TRBV19	-	CASSIRERRNEQFF	TGTGCCAGTAGTATCAGGGAGCGCCGCAATGAGCAGTTCTTC
TRBJ2-7	-	14	TRBV15	TRBD1	CATREGGTSYEQYF	TGTGCCACCAGAGAAGGGGGCACCTCCTACGAGCAGTACTTC
TRBJ2-1	-	11	TRBV19	-	CASPAPNEQFF	TGTGCCAGTCCAGCCCCTAATGAGCAGTTCTTC
TRBJ2-1	-	12	TRBV24-1	-	CATGVGYNEQFF	TGTGCCACAGGCGTCGGGTACAATGAGCAGTTCTTC
TRBJ2-7	-	11	TRBV2	-	CASTPRDEQYF	TGTGCCAGCACCCCCAGGGACGAGCAGTACTTC
TRBJ2-5	few	11	TRBV2	-	CASTKQETQYF	TGTGCCAGCACCAAACAAGAGACCCAGTACTTC
TRBJ2-3	-	14	TRBV7-9	-	CASSHSASTDTQYF	TGTGCCAGCAGCCACTCAGCCTCAACAGATACGCAGTATTTT
TRBJ1-2	-	15	TRBV10-3	-	CAISESGDYFMGYTF	TGTGCCATCAGTGAGTCAGGGGACTACTTTATGGGCTACACCTTC
TRBJ2-5	many	14	TRBV19	TRBD2	CASSMFAGAETQYF	TGTGCCAGTAGTATGTTCGCGGGAGCAGAGACCCAGTACTTC
TRBJ2-1	-	15	TRBV19	-	CASNSWGGPRNEQFF	TGTGCCAGTAATTCGTGGGGGGGGCCTCGCAATGAGCAGTTCTTC
TRBJ2-1	many	15	TRBV20-1	TRBD2	CSARGGLAAREEQFF	TGCAGTGCTAGAGGGGGACTAGCGGCCAGGGAGGAGCAGTTCTTC
TRBJ2-3	-	15	TRBV11-1	-	CASSQAPGFTDTQYF	TGCGCCAGCAGCCAGGCCCCCGGGTTCACAGATACGCAGTATTTT
TRBJ2-7	many	13	TRBV7-9	-	CASSSRGSSEQYF	TGTGCCAGCAGCTCACGGGGTTCTAGCGAGCAGTACTTC
TRBJ1-1	-	14	TRBV20-1	-	CSASLGVEGTEAFF	TGCAGTGCTAGTTTGGGGGTTGAGGGCACTGAAGCTTTCTTT
TRBJ1-1	many	11	TRBV6-5	-	CASRTRDEAFF	TGTGCCAGCAGGACCCGGGATGAAGCTTTCTTT
TRBJ1-2	-	11	TRBV29-1	-	CSVVRGHGYTF	TGCAGCGTTGTGCGGGGCCATGGCTACACCTTC
TRBJ2-1	many	16	TRBV6-4	TRBD2	CASSDEASGSLNEQFF	TGTGCCAGCAGTGACGAGGCTAGCGGGAGCTTGAATGAGCAGTTCTTC
TRBJ2-3	many	15	TRBV4-1	-	CASSFQQGRADTQYF	TGCGCCAGCTCCTTTCAGCAGGGGAGGGCAGATACGCAGTATTTT
TRBJ2-7	many	13	TRBV12-3/TRBV12-4	-	CASSSRPRIEQYF	TGTGCCAGCAGTTCTAGACCTCGGATCGAGCAGTACTTC
TRBJ2-3	few	15	TRBV7-3	TRBD2	CASSDSGGRSDTQYF	TGTGCCAGCAGTGATAGCGGGGGGAGGTCGGATACGCAGTATTTT
TRBJ2-7	-	12	TRBV7-9	-	CASGAVPYEQYF	TGTGCCAGTGGGGCAGTACCTTACGAGCAGTACTTC
TRBJ2-1	many	14	TRBV7-9	TRBD2	CASSPGTSGNEQFF	TGTGCCAGCAGCCCCGGGACTAGCGGCAATGAGCAGTTCTTC
TRBJ2-3	-	17	TRBV12-3/TRBV12-4	TRBD2	CASSPPHSGRGTDTQYF	TGTGCCAGCAGTCCACCCCATAGCGGGAGAGGCACAGATACGCAGTATTTT
TRBJ2-5	-	15	TRBV13	TRBD2	CASSPSGGSQETQYF	TGTGCCAGCAGCCCTAGCGGGGGGTCGCAAGAGACCCAGTACTTC
TRBJ1-2	-	15	TRBV24-1	-	CAASGGPNSNYGYTF	TGTGCTGCCAGTGGTGGACCGAATTCAAACTATGGCTACACCTTC
TRBJ1-1	-	15	TRBV24-1	-	CATSDFPTPGSEAFF	TGTGCCACCAGTGATTTCCCGACGCCGGGGTCTGAAGCTTTCTTT
TRBJ1-2	-	13	TRBV12-3/TRBV12-4	-	CASSPTFRDGYTF	TGTGCCAGCAGTCCCACCTTTCGGGATGGCTACACCTTC
TRBJ2-7	many	17	TRBV6-1	TRBD1	CASSELIGGQGGGEQYF	TGTGCCAGCAGTGAACTTATAGGAGGACAGGGAGGCGGGGAGCAGTACTTC
TRBJ1-6	once	14	TRBV2	-	CASTPNPRGSPLHF	TGTGCCAGCACCCCAAATCCACGAGGGTCACCCCTCCACTTT
TRBJ1-2	many	16	TRBV5-1	TRBD1	CASSRTGGVLDYGYTF	TGCGCCAGCAGCCGGACAGGGGGCGTTCTGGACTATGGCTACACCTTC